What follows are 13 T cell receptor beta chains derived from one specimen sequenced in a study of T cells in Graves' hyperthyroidism and ophthalmopathy. Template material for amplifying TCR beta CDR3 regions consisted of RNA transcripts. Initially, a first-round RT-PCR of the TCR CDR3 employed the HTBI primer set. TCRdb reprocessed the multiplex PCR reads via MiXCR and lists one record per CDR3 protein. The sample gives about 520,000 distinct CDR3 sequences, approximately 25% of which show up once; roughly 10% is in the top ten. Material for sequencing was blood. The origin of the receptors is a woman younger than 45 with Graves' ophthalmopathy.

The J gene is TRBJ2-7, the V gene TRBV30; D is ambiguous. This CDR3 region has 12 residues. CDR1 is GTSNPN, CDR2 SVGIG, per germline (reference sequence). With 1 base removed from V and 3 bases from J, the gap between germline ends came to 7 bases. The CDR3 here is CAWSEGSYEQYF. Written as DNA, the CDR3 is TGTGCCTGGAGTGAAGGTAGCTACGAGCAGTACTTC.

CDR3 bases: TGTGCCAGCAGTTTAGAATCGATTGCCGCCTACGAGCAGTACGTC. It translates to CASSLESIAAYEQYV. The V call is TRBV12-3 or TRBV12-4, the J call TRBJ2-7; D remains ambiguous. Trimming cost V 1 base and J 2 bases, with 12 bases left between them. The CDR3 has 15 amino acids.

This clonotype appeared a few times. The V call is TRBV7-6, the J call TRBJ1-2; no definite D call. The CDR3 runs to 13 residues. Between the trimmed V and J ends, which lost 3 bases and 2 bases, there was a span of 7 bases. Germline values: CDR1 SGHVS, CDR2 FNYEAQ. Here the CDR3 DNA reads TGTGCCAGCAGCTTGGAACAGAACTATGGCTACACCTTC. Protein product: CASSLEQNYGYTF.

Ten or more counts support this clonotype. A much larger clone sits a single nucleotide away, making a read error possible. The chain uses TRBV2 and TRBJ2-5; D is undetermined. Germline V gene lookup returns CDR1 SNHLY and CDR2 FYNNEI. V shed 5 bases and J shed 4 bases, with 8 bases lying between them. The length of the CDR3 is 12 residues. The DNA of the CDR3 is TGTGCCAGCAGTCGACTGGGAGAGACCCAGTACTTC. Translated, it gives CASSRLGETQYF. The full variable domain, its missing parts supplied by reference TRBV2 and TRBJ2-5, is EPEVTQTPSHQVTQMGQEVILRCVPISNHLYFYWYRQILGQKVEFLVSFYNNEISEKSEIFDDQFSVERPDGSNFTLKIRSTKLEDSAMYFCASSRLGETQYFGPGTRLLVL.

Comment on this clonotype: A much larger clone differs from this one at a single base, so this may be a read error. V and J are TRBV5-1 and TRBJ2-5; no clear D. The CDR3 contains 15 residues. CDR1 SGHRS and CDR2 YFSETQ come from the germline V gene. CDR3 sequence reads: CASSLAIGHQETKYF. For the CDR3, the DNA is TGCGCCAGCAGCTTGGCCATAGGGCACCAAGAGACCAAGTACTTC.

This clonotype came up many times. The chain has TRBV15 and TRBJ1-1; possibly TRBD1 for D (6 bases). This CDR3 contains 15 residues. Trimming shortened V by 3 bases and J by 0 bases, and 11 bases separated the two germline ends. The germline V gene encodes CDR1 LNHNV and CDR2 YYDKDF (reference sequence). Written as DNA, the CDR3 is TGTGCCACCAGCAGTCCCGGGACACTGAACACTGAAGCTTTCTTT. Translated, it gives CATSSPGTLNTEAFF. Complete variable domain (other parts from reference TRBV15 and TRBJ1-1): DAMVIQNPRYQVTQFGKPVTLSCSQTLNHNVMYWYQQKSSQAPKLLFHYYDKDFNNEADTPDNFQSRRPNTSFCFLDIRSPGLGDTAMYLCATSSPGTLNTEAFFGQGTRLTVV.

The J gene is TRBJ1-1, the V gene TRBV4-1; 9 bases match TRBD1. Trimming removed 4 bases from V and 6 bases from J; junction bases left unmatched: 9. This CDR3 contains 15 residues. Germline V gives CDR1 MGHRA, CDR2 YSYEKL. DNA for the CDR3: TGCGCCAGCAGCCTTATTACAGGGGGCGCGCCTGAAGCTTTCTTT. Protein: CASSLITGGAPEAFF.

V and J are TRBV28 and TRBJ2-5, with 10 bases identical to TRBD1. With 2 bases clipped from V and 5 bases from J, the junction kept 14 bases outside the gene matches. The CDR3 totals 18 residues. Germline V gene data show CDR1 as MDHEN and CDR2 as SYDVKM. CDR3 nucleotide sequence: TGTGCCAGCAGTTTAGAGCTGGAGACAGGGGGCGCGCGGGAGACCCAGTACTTC. It is translated as CASSLELETGGARETQYF.

Only a few counts were recorded for this clonotype. This chain connects TRBV5-1 to TRBJ1-3; D is unresolved. Germline lookup yields CDR1 SGHRS and CDR2 YFSETQ. V was clipped by 4 bases and J by 0 bases, with 14 bases between them. The CDR3 spans 16 residues. Written as DNA, the CDR3 is TGCGCCAGCAGCGGGTCGGACCTCGCCTCTGGAAACACCATATATTTT. Residues: CASSGSDLASGNTIYF.

This clonotype was seen repeatedly, ten times or more. The J gene is TRBJ1-4, the V gene TRBV10-3; no reliable D call. The CDR3 consists of 13 residues. The germline CDR1 and CDR2 sequences are ENHRY and SYGVKD. V was cut by 6 bases and J by 8 bases, with 13 bases left in between. This CDR3 reads CAIRGDQLEKLFF. The CDR3 region has the DNA TGTGCCATCAGGGGCGACCAGCTCGAAAAACTGTTTTTT.

The rearrangement uses TRBV29-1 and TRBJ2-5; tentatively, D is TRBD1 (5 bases). The CDR3 has 14 residues. CDR1 SQVTM and CDR2 ANQGSEA come from the germline V gene. V dropped 4 bases and J dropped 5 bases, with 17 bases sitting between them. Here the CDR3 DNA reads TGCAGCGTTGCCCCTCGGTGGGGCCGGGAGACCCAGTACTTC. The encoded protein is CSVAPRWGRETQYF.

This clonotype was picked up a small number of times. A read error may be the cause here, since a much bigger clone is one base away. J is TRBJ1-1 and V is TRBV5-1; D gene uncertain. The CDR3 totals 13 residues. V was clipped by 0 bases and J by 12 bases, with 15 bases between them. Germline values: CDR1 SGHRS, CDR2 YFSETQ. Here the CDR3 reads CASSLEEWAESFF. The DNA for the CDR3 is TGCGCCAGCAGCTTGGAGGAGTGGGCGGAATCTTTCTTT.

CDR3 region: CASTGTASSYTF. CDR3 nucleotides: TGTGCCAGTACCGGGACAGCCTCTTCCTACACCTTC. The gene calls are TRBV6-1 and TRBJ1-2, with 7 bases lining up with TRBD1. CDR1 and CDR2 from the germline V gene are MNHNS and SASEGT. The length of the CDR3 is 12 residues. The V segment lost 9 bases and the J segment 10 bases; nucleotides outside the gene matches: 11.